The 23 T cell receptor beta chains listed next were all sequenced from one sample in a study of cytomegalovirus exposure and HLA in healthy donors. Primers included in the PCR were 60 Vbeta and 13 Jbeta primers. Sequencing was performed with immunoSEQ multiplex PCR; in TCRdb, only in-frame clones are kept and a portion is missing. The sample has approximately 120,000 clones, about 79% seen once. Sample: PBMCs. These receptors all stem from a woman aged 45-59 years in good health and CMV-seronegative.

The chain has TRBV13 and TRBJ2-1; a possible D gene is TRBD1 (5 bases). V shed 3 bases and J shed 10 bases, with 13 bases lying between them. The germline V gene encodes CDR1 PRHDT and CDR2 FYEKMQ (reference sequence). The CDR3 extends over 13 amino acids. CDR3 DNA: TGTGCCAGCAGCTTTCGGCAGGGAAGGGAGCAGTTCTTC. Encoded protein: CASSFRQGREQFF.

This clone was detected only a few times. V usage is TRBV27 and J usage is TRBJ2-7; D not resolved. CDR1 and CDR2 (germline): MNHEY, SMNVEV (reference sequence). This CDR3 region has 15 residues. V gave up 0 bases and J gave up 0 bases, with 9 bases separating them. Here the CDR3 reads CASSLSPASSYEQYF. The CDR3 DNA follows: TGTGCCAGCAGTTTATCGCCCGCGTCCTCCTACGAGCAGTACTTC.

The genes are TRBV6-5 and TRBJ2-5; 7 bases are shared with TRBD2. The V gene's germline CDR1 is MNHEY and CDR2 SVGAGI. The CDR3 sequence is 15 residues long. Trimming removed 5 bases from V and 3 bases from J; junction bases left unmatched: 9. CDR3 loop: CASSQTTSSKETQYF. The DNA of the CDR3 is TGTGCCAGCAGTCAGACGACTAGCAGCAAAGAGACCCAGTACTTC.

The genes are TRBV13 and TRBJ1-1, with a possible D match to TRBD1 (6 bases). Trimming took 0 bases from V and 0 from J, leaving 20 bases between them. Germline assignment: CDR1 PRHDT and CDR2 FYEKMQ (reference sequence). CDR3 length: 19 residues. The CDR3 sequence is CASSLGLGGRGGLNTEAFF. DNA of the CDR3: TGTGCCAGCAGCTTAGGCTTAGGTGGGCGAGGGGGACTGAACACTGAAGCTTTCTTT. The whole variable domain, filled in from reference TRBV13 and TRBJ1-1, reads AAGVIQSPRHLIKEKRETATLKCYPIPRHDTVYWYQQGPGQDPQFLISFYEKMQSDKGSIPDRFSAQQFSDYHSELNMSSLELGDSALYFCASSLGLGGRGGLNTEAFFGQGTRLTVV.

CDR3 in DNA: TGTTCCGCCACAGCTGCAGGGTTAAGCTACAATGAGCAGTTCTTC. Translating it yields CSATAAGLSYNEQFF. V is TRBV7-9 and J is TRBJ2-1, with D possibly being TRBD1 (5 bases). This CDR3 contains 15 residues. Germline CDR1 and CDR2: SEHNR and FQNEAQ (reference sequence).

The chain uses TRBV14 and TRBJ2-1; 10 bases match TRBD2. CDR1 and CDR2 from the germline V gene are SGHDN and FVKESK. The CDR3 extends over 17 amino acids. V was clipped by 0 bases and J by 8 bases; unmatched bases: 10. The CDR3 loop reads CASSQDPRLAGVDEQFF. The CDR3 nucleotides read TGTGCCAGCAGCCAAGATCCCCGGCTAGCGGGAGTAGATGAGCAGTTCTTC.

The V and J genes are TRBV7-3 and TRBJ2-7; TRBD2 aligns across 8 bases. Germline assignment: CDR1 SGHTA and CDR2 FQGTGA. Trimming cost V 4 bases and J 3 bases; bases outside gene matches: 11. The CDR3 is 16 residues long. CDR3 protein: CASSSPPLAEHYEQYF. For the CDR3, the DNA is TGTGCCAGCAGCTCCCCCCCACTAGCGGAGCACTACGAGCAGTACTTC.

A single count supports this clone. The chain links TRBV28 to TRBJ2-7, with a possible D match to TRBD2 (7 bases). CDR3 size: 16 residues. CDR1 and CDR2 (germline): MDHEN, SYDVKM. Trimming shortened V by 2 bases and J by 2 bases, and 16 bases separated the two germline ends. CDR3 nucleotides: TGTGCCAGCAGTTTACCGGGCGGGGGCGTCGCCTACGAGCAGTACTTC. Amino acids: CASSLPGGGVAYEQYF.

This chain links TRBV11-2 with TRBJ2-3; D gene uncertain. Trimming cost V 2 bases and J 6 bases, with 6 bases left between them. The CDR3 runs to 12 residues. Germline assignment: CDR1 SGHAT and CDR2 FQNNGV. Written as DNA, the CDR3 is TGTGCCAGCAGCTTATCCGGGGATACGCAGTATTTT. As protein: CASSLSGDTQYF.

V and J are TRBV9 and TRBJ2-1, with TRBD2 identical over 12 bases. The CDR3 has 15 amino acids. Germline V gives CDR1 SGDLS, CDR2 YYNGEE. V trimming: 1 base; J trimming: 6 bases; junction bases outside the gene matches: 2. CDR3 DNA sequence: TGTGCCAGCAGCGTACGACTAGCGGGAGTCAATGAGCAGTTCTTC. Translating gives CASSVRLAGVNEQFF.

The chain carries TRBV25-1 and TRBJ2-2, with 7 bases lining up with TRBD1. V gave up 3 bases and J gave up 5 bases; unmatched junction bases: 9. Germline-derived CDR1 and CDR2 are MGHDK and SYGVNS. The CDR3 is 16 residues long. The CDR3 protein is CASSEPNRGWTGELFF. As DNA, the CDR3 is TGTGCCAGCAGTGAGCCAAACAGGGGATGGACCGGGGAGCTGTTTTTT. Looking up the rest from reference TRBV25-1 and TRBJ2-2 gives the full variable domain: EADIYQTPRYLVIGTGKKITLECSQTMGHDKMYWYQQDPGMELHLIHYSYGVNSTEKGDLSSESTVSRIRTEHFPLTLESARPSHTSQYLCASSEPNRGWTGELFFGEGSRLTVL.

The chain recombines TRBV6-1 with TRBJ1-3, with 9 positions matching TRBD1. Germline V gene lookup returns CDR1 MNHNS and CDR2 SASEGT. V dropped 3 bases and J dropped 5; count of bases not matched to a gene: 8. This CDR3 comprises 16 residues. This CDR3 reads CASSDGPGQGRNTIYF. The CDR3 DNA follows: TGTGCCAGCAGTGATGGTCCGGGACAGGGACGAAACACCATATATTTT.

The chain joins TRBV4-1 to TRBJ1-1; TRBD1 matches at 8 bases. The germline gives CDR1 MGHRA, CDR2 YSYEKL. V was pared by 3 bases and J by 3 bases, with 12 bases of the junction left unmatched. CDR3 length: 17 amino acids. In nucleotides, the CDR3 is TGCGCCAGCAGCCAGCCGACAGGGGCAGGTAGGGACACTGAAGCTTTCTTT. As protein: CASSQPTGAGRDTEAFF.

V and J are TRBV27 and TRBJ2-5, with D unclear. V was trimmed by 0 bases and J by 8 bases, leaving 10 bases between them. The CDR3 has 13 amino acids. In germline, CDR1 is MNHEY, CDR2 SMNVEV (reference sequence). The CDR3 region is CASSLSRSGTQYF. CDR3 DNA sequence: TGTGCCAGCAGTTTATCCCGCTCAGGTACCCAGTACTTC.

The chain employs TRBV7-8 and TRBJ2-7, with 7 bases matching TRBD2. Unmatched junction bases numbered 13, after V lost 6 bases and J lost 5 bases. The CDR3 contains 15 residues. Germline V lookup: CDR1 SGHVS, CDR2 FQNEAQ. CDR3 residues: CASSLITSVADEQYF. The CDR3 DNA sequence: TGTGCCAGCAGTCTAATTACTAGCGTGGCCGACGAGCAGTACTTC.

The chain links TRBV30 to TRBJ1-2; D call uncertain. The CDR3 covers 11 residues. With 0 bases removed from V and 5 bases from J, the gap between germline ends came to 4 bases. Germline V lookup: CDR1 GTSNPN, CDR2 SVGIG (reference sequence). The CDR3 region is CAWSVSYGYTF. Written as DNA, the CDR3 is TGTGCCTGGAGTGTCTCGTATGGCTACACCTTC.

V usage is TRBV7-3 and J usage is TRBJ2-5; perhaps TRBD1 as D (5 bases). The CDR3 totals 15 residues. Germline V gives CDR1 SGHTA, CDR2 FQGTGA. Trimming shortened V by 3 bases and J by 5 bases, and 16 bases separated the two germline ends. CDR3 sequence (DNA): TGTGCCAGCAGCTTGGGGCCCATGGCCCTTGAGACCCAGTACTTC. This encodes CASSLGPMALETQYF.

The chain combines TRBV5-6 with TRBJ2-3, with TRBD1 matching 7 bases. Germline CDR1 is SGHDT and CDR2 is YYEEEE. V lost 4 bases and J lost 2; bases outside the gene matches: 7. This CDR3 contains 15 residues. CDR3 region: CASSNTGTVTDTQYF. The CDR3 DNA follows: TGTGCCAGCAGCAATACCGGGACAGTCACAGATACGCAGTATTTT.

The CDR3 reads CASSLGPGQSSYEQYF. The CDR3 DNA follows: TGTGCCAGCAGCTTAGGGCCGGGACAGAGCTCCTACGAGCAGTACTTC. The gene calls are TRBV11-3 and TRBJ2-7; TRBD1 matches 7 bases. J was trimmed by 0 bases and V by 1 base; bases with no gene match: 6. The CDR3 runs 16 residues. Germline CDR1 reads SGHNT; CDR2 reads YENEEA.

The chain couples TRBV19 to TRBJ2-1; D uncertain. V lost 7 bases, J lost 4 bases, and 5 bases lay in between. CDR1 and CDR2 (germline): LNHDA, SQIVND (reference sequence). CDR3 length: 11 amino acids. CDR3 protein: CASNKYNEQFF. In DNA form, the CDR3 reads TGTGCCAGTAACAAGTACAATGAGCAGTTCTTC.

This clone was seen only a few times. V is TRBV7-9 and J is TRBJ2-6, with 10 positions matching TRBD1. Germline values: CDR1 SEHNR, CDR2 FQNEAQ (reference sequence). CDR3 size: 18 residues. V dropped 5 bases and J dropped 0; count of bases not matched to a gene: 7. CDR3 in DNA: TGTGCCAGCAGCCCAGGGACAGGGGTGCGCTCTGGGGCCAACGTCCTGACTTTC. Amino acids: CASSPGTGVRSGANVLTF.

The chain is built from TRBV10-3 and TRBJ1-3; 7 bases map to TRBD1. Germline V lookup: CDR1 ENHRY, CDR2 SYGVKD. Losses at the gene ends were 5 bases for V and 2 bases for J; bases not matched to a gene: 0. The CDR3 has 13 residues. The CDR3 loop reads CAISQGAGNTIYF. The CDR3 nucleotides are TGTGCCATCAGTCAGGGGGCTGGAAACACCATATATTTT.

The V and J genes are TRBV2 and TRBJ2-7; the match to TRBD2 covers 9 bases. The CDR3 is made up of 12 amino acids. Germline CDR1 is SNHLY and CDR2 is FYNNEI. V lost 9 bases, J lost 2 bases, and 2 bases stayed unmatched. CDR3 protein: CASLAGAYEQYF. The CDR3, as DNA: TGTGCCAGTTTAGCGGGGGCCTACGAGCAGTACTTC. Looking up the rest from reference TRBV2 and TRBJ2-7 gives the full variable domain: EPEVTQTPSHQVTQMGQEVILRCVPISNHLYFYWYRQILGQKVEFLVSFYNNEISEKSEIFDDQFSVERPDGSNFTLKIRSTKLEDSAMYFCASLAGAYEQYFGPGTRLTVT.